This T cell receptor (beta chain) comes out of a study of blood T cell repertoires in COVID-19. Study in general: Acute and convalescent COVID-19 specimens originated in the United States, Italy and Spain. Sources were T cells, B-cell-depleted T cells, or PBMCs; the material itself was cDNA or gDNA.

V trimming: 1 base; J trimming: 6 bases; junction bases outside the gene matches: 6. This CDR3 spans 16 amino acids. CDR1 LNHDA and CDR2 SQIVND come from the germline V gene (reference sequence). Original processing methods: Estimation of nucleated cell counts was performed using reference gene primer amplification. The data were produced by immunoSEQ multiplex PCR, yet TCRdb's version contains in-frame clones alone and is incomplete. Clonal size and the V and J genes are those of that table, whereas D and trimming came from the DNA. Of about 36,000 clones in the sample, just over 90% were seen once.

Sequenced input: peripheral blood. The sequence was collected from a human donor in a cohort sampled during active COVID-19. V usage is TRBV19 and J usage is TRBJ1-2, with 12 nucleotides matching TRBD1. The CDR3 is CASSIGRDRGQNGYTF. CDR3 sequence (DNA): TGTGCCAGTAGTATAGGAAGGGACAGGGGGCAGAATGGCTACACCTTC.